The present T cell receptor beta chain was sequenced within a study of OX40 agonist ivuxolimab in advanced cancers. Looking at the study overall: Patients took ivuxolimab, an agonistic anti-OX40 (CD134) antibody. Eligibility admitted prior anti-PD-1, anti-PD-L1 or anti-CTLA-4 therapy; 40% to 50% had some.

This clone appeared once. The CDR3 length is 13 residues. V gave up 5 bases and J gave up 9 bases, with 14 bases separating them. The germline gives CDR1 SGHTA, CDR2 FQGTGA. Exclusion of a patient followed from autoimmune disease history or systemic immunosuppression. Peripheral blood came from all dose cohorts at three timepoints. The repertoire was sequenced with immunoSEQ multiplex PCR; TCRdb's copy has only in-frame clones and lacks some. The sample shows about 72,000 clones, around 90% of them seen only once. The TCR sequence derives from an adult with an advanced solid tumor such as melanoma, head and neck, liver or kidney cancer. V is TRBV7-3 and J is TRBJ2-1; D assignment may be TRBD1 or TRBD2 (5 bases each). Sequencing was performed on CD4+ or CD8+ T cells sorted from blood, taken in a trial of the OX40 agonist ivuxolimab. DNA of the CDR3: TGTGCCAGCAGCAAGGGGTCTGGGGGTGAGCAGTTCTTC. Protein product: CASSKGSGGEQFF.